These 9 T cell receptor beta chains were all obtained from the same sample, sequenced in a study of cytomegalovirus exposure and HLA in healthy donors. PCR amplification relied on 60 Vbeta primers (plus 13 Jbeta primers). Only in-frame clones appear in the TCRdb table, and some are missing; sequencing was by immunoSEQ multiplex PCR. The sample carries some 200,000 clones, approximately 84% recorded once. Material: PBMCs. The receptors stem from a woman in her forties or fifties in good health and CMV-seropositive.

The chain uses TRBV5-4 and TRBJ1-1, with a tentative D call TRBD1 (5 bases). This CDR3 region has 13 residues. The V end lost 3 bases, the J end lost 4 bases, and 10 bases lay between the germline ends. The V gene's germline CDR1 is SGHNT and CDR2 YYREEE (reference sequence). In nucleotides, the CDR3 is TGTGCCAGCAGCTCATACAGGAGCACTGAAGCTTTCTTT. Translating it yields CASSSYRSTEAFF.

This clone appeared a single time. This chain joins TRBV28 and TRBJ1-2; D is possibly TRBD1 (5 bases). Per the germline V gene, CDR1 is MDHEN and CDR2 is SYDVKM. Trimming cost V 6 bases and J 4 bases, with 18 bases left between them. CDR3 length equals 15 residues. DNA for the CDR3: TGTGCCAGCAGCTCGGGAGGGGCGGGGAGCTATGGCTACACCTTC. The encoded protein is CASSSGGAGSYGYTF.

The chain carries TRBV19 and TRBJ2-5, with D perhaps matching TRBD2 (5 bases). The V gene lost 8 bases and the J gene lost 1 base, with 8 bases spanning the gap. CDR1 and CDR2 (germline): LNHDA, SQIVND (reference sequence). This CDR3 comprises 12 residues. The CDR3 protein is CASGETQETQYF. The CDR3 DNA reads TGTGCCAGTGGGGAGACCCAAGAGACCCAGTACTTC.

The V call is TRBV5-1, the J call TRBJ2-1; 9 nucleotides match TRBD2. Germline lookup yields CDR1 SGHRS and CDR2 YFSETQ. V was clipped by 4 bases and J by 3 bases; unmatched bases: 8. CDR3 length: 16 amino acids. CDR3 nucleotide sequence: TGCGCCAGCAGCGGTAGCGGGGGTTTCCTCTACAATGAGCAGTTCTTC. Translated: CASSGSGGFLYNEQFF.

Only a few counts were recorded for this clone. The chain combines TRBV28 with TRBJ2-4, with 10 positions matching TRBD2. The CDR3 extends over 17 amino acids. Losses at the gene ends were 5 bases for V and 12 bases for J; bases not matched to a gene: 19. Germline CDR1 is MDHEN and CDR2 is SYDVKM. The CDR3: CASSPPLGSGGAANQYF. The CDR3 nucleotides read TGTGCCAGCAGTCCTCCCCTGGGGAGCGGGGGGGCTGCTAATCAGTACTTC.

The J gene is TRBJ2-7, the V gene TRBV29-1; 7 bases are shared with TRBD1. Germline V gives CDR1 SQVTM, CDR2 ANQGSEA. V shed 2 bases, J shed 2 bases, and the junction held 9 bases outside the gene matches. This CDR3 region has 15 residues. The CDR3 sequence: CSVEFGTVEAYEQYF. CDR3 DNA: TGCAGCGTTGAATTTGGGACAGTAGAAGCCTACGAGCAGTACTTC.

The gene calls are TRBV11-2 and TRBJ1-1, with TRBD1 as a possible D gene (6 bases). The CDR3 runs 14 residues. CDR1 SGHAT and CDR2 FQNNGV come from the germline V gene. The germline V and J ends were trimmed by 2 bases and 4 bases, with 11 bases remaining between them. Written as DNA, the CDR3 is TGTGCCAGCAGCTTACCGAGGGGGGGCACTGAAGCTTTCTTT. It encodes CASSLPRGGTEAFF.

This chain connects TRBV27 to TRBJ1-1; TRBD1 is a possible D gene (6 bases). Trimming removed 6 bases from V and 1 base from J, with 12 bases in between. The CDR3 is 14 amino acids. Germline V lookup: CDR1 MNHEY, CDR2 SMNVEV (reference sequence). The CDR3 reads CASRPGAGNTEAFF. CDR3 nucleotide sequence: TGTGCCAGCAGACCAGGGGCGGGGAACACTGAAGCTTTCTTT.

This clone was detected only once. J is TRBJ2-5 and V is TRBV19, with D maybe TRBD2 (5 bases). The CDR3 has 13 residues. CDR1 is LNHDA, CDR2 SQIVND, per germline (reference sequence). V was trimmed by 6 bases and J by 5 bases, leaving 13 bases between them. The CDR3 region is CASSYVRAETQYF. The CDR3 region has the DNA TGTGCCAGTAGCTACGTGAGGGCCGAGACCCAGTACTTC.